The 23 T cell receptor beta chains reported below all come from one sample, sequenced in a study of PD-1 blockade in mismatch repair-deficient tumors. Profiled with immunoSEQ multiplex PCR; TCRdb holds only in-frame clones, not every one. The table lists roughly 40,000 clones, more than 75% of them singletons. The specimen comprised peripheral blood, sampled 76 weeks after starting pembrolizumab. These receptors were obtained from an adult with mismatch repair-deficient cancer.

V is TRBV6-5 and J is TRBJ2-7; unclear D gene. Trimming pared 0 bases from V and 5 bases from J, leaving 14 bases between. CDR3 length: 15 residues. Germline V gene lookup returns CDR1 MNHEY and CDR2 SVGAGI. CDR3 DNA sequence: TGTGCCAGCAGTTACTCCGCGGACCAAACTGACGAGCAGTACTTC. It yields the protein CASSYSADQTDEQYF.

CDR3 sequence: CASSLGQGAFEKLFF. CDR3 sequence (DNA): TGTGCCAGCAGCTTGGGACAGGGGGCGTTTGAAAAACTGTTTTTT. The chain recombines TRBV7-2 with TRBJ1-4, with 12 bases fitting TRBD1. The junction had 3 bases not matched to a gene; V was cut back by 3 bases and J by 7 bases. Germline V lookup: CDR1 SGHTA, CDR2 FQGNSA. The CDR3 covers 15 residues.

The chain links TRBV6-6 to TRBJ2-7; D possibly corresponds to TRBD1 (6 bases). V was trimmed by 6 bases and J by 3 bases, leaving 12 bases between them. CDR1 is MNHNY and CDR2 is SVGAGI in the germline V gene (reference sequence). There are 13 residues in the CDR3. The CDR3 is CASRPDRFYEQYF. The CDR3 coding sequence is TGTGCCAGCAGACCTGACAGGTTCTACGAGCAGTACTTC.

Only one count was recorded for this clone. The rearrangement links TRBV7-6 to TRBJ2-7, with a possible D match to TRBD1 (5 bases). This CDR3 has 13 residues. V shed 2 bases and J shed 6 bases, with 11 bases lying between them. CDR1 and CDR2 from the germline V gene are SGHVS and FNYEAQ. The CDR3: CASSLNGAGEQYF. As DNA, the CDR3 is TGTGCCAGCAGCTTAAATGGGGCCGGCGAGCAGTACTTC.

This chain connects TRBV7-9 to TRBJ2-1; 9 bases are a match to TRBD2. Germline CDR1 and CDR2: SEHNR and FQNEAQ (reference sequence). V lost 1 base and J lost 7; bases outside the gene matches: 8. The CDR3 has 16 residues. DNA for the CDR3: TGTGCCAGCAGCTTAGACGGTAGCGGGAGTCTTAATGAGCAGTTCTTC. This gives the protein CASSLDGSGSLNEQFF.

The chain joins TRBV19 to TRBJ2-1, with 10 positions matching TRBD2. This CDR3 spans 13 amino acids. Per germline, CDR1 LNHDA and CDR2 SQIVND (reference sequence). J lost 4 bases, V lost 6 bases, and 0 bases had no gene match. The CDR3 DNA reads TGTGCCAGTAGACTAGCGGGGTACAATGAGCAGTTCTTC. This sequence encodes CASRLAGYNEQFF.

This clone appeared a few times. V gene TRBV5-6 combines with J gene TRBJ2-7; no clear D gene. CDR1 is SGHDT and CDR2 is YYEEEE in the germline V gene. Trimming pared 4 bases from V and 4 bases from J, leaving 3 bases between. The CDR3 runs 10 residues. The CDR3 here is CASSLYEQYF. DNA for the CDR3: TGTGCCAGCAGCCTATACGAGCAGTACTTC.

V is TRBV10-3 and J is TRBJ2-3; D not certain. CDR1 and CDR2 (germline): ENHRY, SYGVKD. V was pared by 2 bases and J by 6 bases, with 12 bases between. This CDR3 has 14 amino acids. CDR3 bases: TGTGCCATCAGTGAGGGTGGAGCCTTCGATACGCAGTATTTT. Translated, it gives CAISEGGAFDTQYF.

The chain links TRBV9 to TRBJ1-1; TRBD1 aligns across 8 bases. The J segment lost 2 bases and the V segment lost 4 bases, leaving 10 bases of the junction unmatched. Germline CDR1 and CDR2: SGDLS and YYNGEE. The CDR3 consists of 16 residues. The CDR3 here is CASSPQGTGLNTEAFF. In nucleotides, the CDR3 is TGTGCCAGCAGCCCTCAGGGGACAGGCCTTAACACTGAAGCTTTCTTT.

The genes are TRBV7-2 and TRBJ2-7; the D is unclear. Trimming stripped 3 bases from V and 4 bases from J, with 13 bases between. CDR1 SGHTA and CDR2 FQGNSA come from the germline V gene. The CDR3 contains 14 residues. In nucleotides, the CDR3 is TGTGCCAGCAGCTTTCGGCAAAGTGCGTACGAGCAGTACTTC. Translated, it gives CASSFRQSAYEQYF.

The genes are TRBV19 and TRBJ1-1; no clear D gene. CDR1 LNHDA and CDR2 SQIVND come from the germline V gene (reference sequence). This CDR3 region has 13 residues. V was cut by 5 bases and J by 1 base, with 8 bases left in between. The CDR3 DNA is TGTGCCAGTAGTTCCATGGGGAACACTGAAGCTTTCTTT. This sequence encodes CASSSMGNTEAFF.

The V gene is TRBV27, the J gene TRBJ2-3, with TRBD2 matching over 7 bases. Germline lookup yields CDR1 MNHEY and CDR2 SMNVEV (reference sequence). The junction had 4 bases not matched to a gene; V was cut back by 4 bases and J by 6 bases. The CDR3 contains 13 residues. CDR3 in amino acids: CASSSPGRDTQYF. The CDR3 DNA is TGTGCCAGCAGTTCCCCCGGGAGGGATACGCAGTATTTT.

The chain uses TRBV7-2 and TRBJ2-1, with 10 nucleotides matching TRBD2. The germline CDR1 and CDR2 sequences are SGHTA and FQGNSA. V lost 6 bases and J lost 7; bases outside the gene matches: 6. The CDR3 sequence is 14 residues long. Here the CDR3 DNA reads TGTGCCAGCAGTCTAGCGGGAGTTGGGAATGAGCAGTTCTTC. Protein product: CASSLAGVGNEQFF.

This rearrangement joins TRBV7-8 to TRBJ2-5; no firm D call. Germline V gives CDR1 SGHVS, CDR2 FQNEAQ. V shed 5 bases and J shed 5 bases, with 9 bases lying between them. The CDR3 extends over 12 amino acids. Here the CDR3 DNA reads TGTGCCAGCAGCGGAGCCGGGGAGACCCAGTACTTC. This gives the protein CASSGAGETQYF.

This clone was picked up a small number of times. The chain links TRBV5-1 to TRBJ2-7, with D perhaps matching TRBD1 (5 bases). This CDR3 has 15 amino acids. V was trimmed by 1 base and J by 5 bases, leaving 16 bases between them. Looked up from germline, CDR1 is SGHRS and CDR2 is YFSETQ. CDR3 loop: CASSLIRQGSDEQYF. CDR3 in DNA: TGCGCCAGCAGCTTGATCCGCCAGGGTAGTGACGAGCAGTACTTC.

The chain employs TRBV7-9 and TRBJ2-1; 8 positions agree with TRBD2. Germline trimming cut 1 base from V and 2 bases from J; bases unmatched to any gene: 4. The CDR3 has 16 residues. Germline V gene lookup returns CDR1 SEHNR and CDR2 FQNEAQ (reference sequence). Here the CDR3 reads CASSLVVSGAYNEQFF. The CDR3, as DNA: TGTGCCAGCAGCTTAGTGGTTAGCGGGGCCTACAATGAGCAGTTCTTC.

The CDR3 region is CASGLIAEQFF. The CDR3 coding sequence is TGTGCTAGTGGTTTGATCGCTGAGCAGTTCTTC. This chain uses TRBV12-5 with TRBJ2-1; D is ambiguous. V was shortened by 2 bases and J by 9 bases, with 5 bases between the two germline ends. The CDR3 extends over 11 amino acids. Germline V CDR1 and CDR2: LGHNT, FRNRAP.

V and J are TRBV11-2 and TRBJ2-2; tentatively, D is TRBD2 (5 bases). The V end was cut by 5 bases, the J end by 1 base, with 14 bases between. The CDR3 totals 16 residues. Germline assignment: CDR1 SGHAT and CDR2 FQNNGV. The CDR3 DNA reads TGTGCCAGCAGCGGCCGGGGAATCCGGAACACCGGGGAGCTGTTTTTT. Translated: CASSGRGIRNTGELFF.

The genes are TRBV7-3 and TRBJ1-4, with a weak D call TRBD1 (5 bases). Germline V lookup: CDR1 SGHTA, CDR2 FQGTGA. The CDR3 has 14 residues. Trimming removed 5 bases at V and 6 bases at J, with 13 bases between. The chain's CDR3 is CASSLAGGDEKLFF. The CDR3 region has the DNA TGTGCCAGCAGCCTGGCGGGGGGAGATGAAAAACTGTTTTTT.

The CDR3 sequence: CASSPSGPYTEAFF. Written as DNA, the CDR3 is TGTGCCAGCAGCCCCTCGGGTCCTTACACTGAAGCTTTCTTT. The rearrangement joins TRBV7-9 to TRBJ1-1, with D uncertain. Trimming shortened V by 5 bases and J by 3 bases, and 13 bases separated the two germline ends. Germline V gene lookup returns CDR1 SEHNR and CDR2 FQNEAQ (reference sequence). The CDR3 totals 14 residues.

The rearrangement joins TRBV15 to TRBJ2-7, with D perhaps matching TRBD2 (6 bases). CDR3 length equals 15 residues. Trimming cost V 5 bases and J 5 bases, with 19 bases left between them. Germline V gives CDR1 LNHNV, CDR2 YYDKDF (reference sequence). The CDR3 sequence is CATSPRDSLRNEQYF. The DNA of the CDR3 is TGTGCCACCAGCCCCCGGGACTCCTTAAGGAACGAGCAGTACTTC. Complete variable domain (other parts from reference TRBV15 and TRBJ2-7): DAMVIQNPRYQVTQFGKPVTLSCSQTLNHNVMYWYQQKSSQAPKLLFHYYDKDFNNEADTPDNFQSRRPNTSFCFLDIRSPGLGDTAMYLCATSPRDSLRNEQYFGPGTRLTVT.

The rearrangement uses TRBV5-1 and TRBJ2-2, with 10 positions matching TRBD1. Germline CDR1 is SGHRS and CDR2 is YFSETQ. The CDR3 has 17 amino acids. V was pared by 2 bases and J by 0 bases, with 4 bases of the junction left unmatched. DNA of the CDR3: TGCGCCAGCAGCTTCCAGGACAGGGGGTCGAACACCGGGGAGCTGTTTTTT. Protein product: CASSFQDRGSNTGELFF.

V gene TRBV19 combines with J gene TRBJ1-5; D may be TRBD1 (6 bases). CDR3 length: 17 amino acids. V shed 9 bases and J shed 0 bases, with 21 bases lying between them. CDR1 and CDR2 from the germline V gene are LNHDA and SQIVND (reference sequence). Here the CDR3 reads CASRGGAGDYSNQPQHF. CDR3 bases: TGTGCCAGCCGCGGCGGGGCAGGGGATTATAGCAATCAGCCCCAGCATTTT.